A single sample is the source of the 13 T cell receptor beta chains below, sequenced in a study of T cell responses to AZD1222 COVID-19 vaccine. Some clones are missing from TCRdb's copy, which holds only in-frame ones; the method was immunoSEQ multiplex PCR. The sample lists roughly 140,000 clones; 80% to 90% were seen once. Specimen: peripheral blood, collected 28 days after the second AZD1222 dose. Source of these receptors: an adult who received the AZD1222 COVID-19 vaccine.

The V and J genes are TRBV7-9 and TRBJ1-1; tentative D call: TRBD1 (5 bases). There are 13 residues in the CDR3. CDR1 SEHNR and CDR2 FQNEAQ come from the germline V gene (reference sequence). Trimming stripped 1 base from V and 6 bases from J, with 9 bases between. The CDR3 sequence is CASSLGGTAEAFF. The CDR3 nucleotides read TGTGCCAGCAGCTTAGGAGGGACGGCTGAAGCTTTCTTT.

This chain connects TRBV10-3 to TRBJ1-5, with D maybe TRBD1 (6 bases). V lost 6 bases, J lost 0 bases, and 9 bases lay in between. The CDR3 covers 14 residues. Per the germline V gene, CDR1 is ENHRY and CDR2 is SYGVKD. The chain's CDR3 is CAISGQNSNQPQHF. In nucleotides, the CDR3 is TGTGCCATCAGCGGACAGAATAGCAATCAGCCCCAGCATTTT.

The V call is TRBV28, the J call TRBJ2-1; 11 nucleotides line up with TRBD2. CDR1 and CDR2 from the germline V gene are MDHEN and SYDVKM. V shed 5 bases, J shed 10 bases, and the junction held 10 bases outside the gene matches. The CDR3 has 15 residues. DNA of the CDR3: TGTGCCAGCAGTCCCACTAGCGGGAGAGGGGGGGAGCAGTTCTTC. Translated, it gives CASSPTSGRGGEQFF. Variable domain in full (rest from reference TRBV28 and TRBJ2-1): DVKVTQSSRYLVKRTGEKVFLECVQDMDHENMFWYRQDPGLGLRLIYFSYDVKMKEKGDIPEGYSVSREKKERFSLILESASTNQTSMYLCASSPTSGRGGEQFFGPGTRLTVL.

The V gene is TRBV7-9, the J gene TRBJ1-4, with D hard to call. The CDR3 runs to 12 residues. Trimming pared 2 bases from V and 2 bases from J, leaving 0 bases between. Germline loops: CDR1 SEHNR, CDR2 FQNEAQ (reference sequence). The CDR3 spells CASSLTNEKLFF. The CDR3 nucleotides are TGTGCCAGCAGCTTAACTAATGAAAAACTGTTTTTT.

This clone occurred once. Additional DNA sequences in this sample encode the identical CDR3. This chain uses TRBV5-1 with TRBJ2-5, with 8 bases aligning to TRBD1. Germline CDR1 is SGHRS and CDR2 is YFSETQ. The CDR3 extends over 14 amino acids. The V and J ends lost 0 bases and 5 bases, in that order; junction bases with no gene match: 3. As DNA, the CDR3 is TGCGCCAGCAGCTTGGGGGGACAGGAGGAGACCCAGTACTTC. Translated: CASSLGGQEETQYF.

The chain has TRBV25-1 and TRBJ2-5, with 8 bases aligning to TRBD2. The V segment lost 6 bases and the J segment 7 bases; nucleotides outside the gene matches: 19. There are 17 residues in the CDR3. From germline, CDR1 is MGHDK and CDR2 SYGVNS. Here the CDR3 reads CASSSPSTSVLGGTQYF. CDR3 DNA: TGTGCCAGCAGCTCCCCTTCGACTAGCGTTCTGGGGGGGACCCAGTACTTC.

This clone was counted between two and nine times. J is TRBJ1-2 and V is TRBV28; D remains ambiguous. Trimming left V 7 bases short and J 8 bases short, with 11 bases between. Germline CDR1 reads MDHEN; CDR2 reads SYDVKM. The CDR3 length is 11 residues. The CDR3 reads CASTDIYGYTF. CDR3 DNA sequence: TGTGCCAGCACCGATATCTACGGCTACACCTTC.

CDR3 amino acids: CASPRDYLTGELFF. The CDR3 DNA reads as TGTGCCAGCCCTCGGGACTACTTAACCGGGGAGCTGTTTTTT. J is TRBJ2-2 and V is TRBV6-5; 7 bases align to TRBD2. J was trimmed by 5 bases and V by 8 bases; bases with no gene match: 8. Germline CDR1 and CDR2: MNHEY and SVGAGI. CDR3 length equals 14 residues.

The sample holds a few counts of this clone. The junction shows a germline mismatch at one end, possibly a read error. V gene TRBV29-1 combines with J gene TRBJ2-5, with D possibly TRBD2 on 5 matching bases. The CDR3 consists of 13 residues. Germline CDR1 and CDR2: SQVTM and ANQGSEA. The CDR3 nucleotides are TGCAGCGCTGAATGGCTAGCTGGGGAGACCCAGTACTTC. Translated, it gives CSAEWLAGETQYF.

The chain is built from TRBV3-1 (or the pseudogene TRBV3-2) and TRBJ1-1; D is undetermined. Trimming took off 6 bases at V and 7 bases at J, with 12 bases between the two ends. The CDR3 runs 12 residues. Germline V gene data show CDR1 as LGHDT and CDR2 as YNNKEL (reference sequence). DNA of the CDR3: TGTGCCAGCAGTCAGTCCCTGAGTGAAGCTTTCTTT. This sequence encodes CASSQSLSEAFF.

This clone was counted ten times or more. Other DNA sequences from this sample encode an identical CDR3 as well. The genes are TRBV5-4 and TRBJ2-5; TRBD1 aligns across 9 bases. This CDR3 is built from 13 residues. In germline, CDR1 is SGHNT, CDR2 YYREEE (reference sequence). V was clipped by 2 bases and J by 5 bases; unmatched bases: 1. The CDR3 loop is CASSLQGAETQYF. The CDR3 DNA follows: TGTGCCAGCAGCTTACAGGGGGCTGAGACCCAGTACTTC.

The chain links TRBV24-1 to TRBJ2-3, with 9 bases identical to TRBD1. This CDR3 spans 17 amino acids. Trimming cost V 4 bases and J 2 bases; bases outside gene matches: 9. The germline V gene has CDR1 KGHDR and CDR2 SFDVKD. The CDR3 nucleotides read TGTGCCACCAGTGACCCCGCCGGGACAGGGTACACAGATACGCAGTATTTT. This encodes CATSDPAGTGYTDTQYF.

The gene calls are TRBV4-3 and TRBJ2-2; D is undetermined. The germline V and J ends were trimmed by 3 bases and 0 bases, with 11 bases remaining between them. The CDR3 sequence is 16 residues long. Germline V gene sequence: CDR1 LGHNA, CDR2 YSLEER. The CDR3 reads CASSQYSGPNTGELFF. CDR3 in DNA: TGCGCCAGCAGCCAGTATTCGGGTCCGAACACCGGGGAGCTGTTTTTT.